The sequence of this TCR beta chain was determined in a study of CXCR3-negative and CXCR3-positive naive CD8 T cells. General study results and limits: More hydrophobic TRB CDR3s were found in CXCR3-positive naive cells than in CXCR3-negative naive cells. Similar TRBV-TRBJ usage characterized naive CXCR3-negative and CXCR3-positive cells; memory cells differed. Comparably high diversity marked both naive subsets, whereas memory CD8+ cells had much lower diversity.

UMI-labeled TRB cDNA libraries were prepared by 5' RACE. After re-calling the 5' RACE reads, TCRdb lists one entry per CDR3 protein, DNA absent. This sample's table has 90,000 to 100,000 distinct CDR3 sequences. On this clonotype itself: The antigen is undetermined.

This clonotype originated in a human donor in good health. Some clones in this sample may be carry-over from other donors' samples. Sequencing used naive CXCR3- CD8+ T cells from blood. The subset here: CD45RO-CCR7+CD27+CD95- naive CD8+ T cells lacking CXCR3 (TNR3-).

This CDR3 is CASSFGGRQYF. V is TRBV28 and J is TRBJ2-3. Germline lookup yields CDR1 MDHEN and CDR2 SYDVKM. The CDR3 has 11 amino acids.